This T cell receptor beta chain was documented in a study of CD8 T cells in ankylosing spondylitis. MiXCR, run by TCRdb on the 5' RACE reads, gives a single entry per CDR3 protein. The sample has 250,000 to 400,000 distinct CDR3 sequences; more than 9% are singletons. Regarding the study as a whole: It was reported that disease-linked clones were significantly enriched in matched ankylosing spondylitis synovial fluid.

This CDR3 has 13 amino acids. The V and J ends lost 10 bases and 4 bases respectively, with 11 bases between them. Germline V gives CDR1 MNHNS, CDR2 SASEGT. The table lists this clonotype with many counts. Its antigen is not identified. The source of this sequence is a female donor with ankylosing spondylitis or in good health (not recorded which). The chain carries TRBV6-1 and TRBJ1-6, with D possibly being TRBD1 (6 bases). Sequenced material: blood, either unsorted or a sorted T cell fraction (not recorded which). This CDR3 is CAISDRYNSPLHF. The DNA for the CDR3 is TGTGCCATTTCGGACAGATATAATTCACCCCTCCACTTT.